This passage covers 6 T cell receptor beta chains from one sample sequenced in a study of human T cells and chemical hapten exposure. Via MiXCR, TCRdb re-called the RACE reads, giving one row per CDR3 protein. The sample has some 84,000 distinct CDR3 sequences, under 14% seen once. Time point given: patch test 3, about 24 weeks after DPC sensitization. Treatment: therapeutic diphenylcyclopropenone sensitization with weekly scalp DPC. Sequences were derived from whole blood, sampled in connection with sensitization to the hapten diphenylcyclopropenone (DPC). These receptors were collected from a woman in her fifties or sixties with alopecia areata. Some clones in this sample may be carry-over from other donors' samples.

There are a few counts of this clonotype. This rearrangement joins TRBV9 to TRBJ2-3; D not certain. This CDR3 has 15 residues. V was pared by 3 bases and J by 2 bases, with 13 bases between. Germline V gene sequence: CDR1 SGDLS, CDR2 YYNGEE. CDR3 DNA: TGTGCCAGCAGCGGAGCTACCTTCGTCACAGATACGCAGTATTTT. Protein product: CASSGATFVTDTQYF.

This clonotype was counted many times. The V call is TRBV24-1, the J call TRBJ2-1; TRBD2 matches at 9 bases. CDR3 length: 18 residues. Germline V gives CDR1 KGHDR, CDR2 SFDVKD. The junction had 15 bases not matched to a gene; V was cut back by 2 bases and J by 8 bases. This chain's CDR3 is CATSDWGAVSSGVDEQFF. In DNA form, the CDR3 reads TGTGCCACCAGTGATTGGGGCGCGGTATCTAGCGGGGTGGATGAGCAGTTCTTC.

V is TRBV6-2 or TRBV6-3 and J is TRBJ2-5; TRBD2 is a possible D gene (6 bases). This CDR3 spans 16 amino acids. V lost 0 bases to trimming and J lost 5 bases, with 16 bases between them. Looked up from germline, CDR1 is MNHEY and CDR2 is SVGEGT. The CDR3 protein is CASSYSGLLIGETQYF. CDR3 in DNA: TGTGCCAGCAGTTACTCGGGACTGCTAATCGGCGAGACCCAGTACTTC.

A single count supports this clonotype. V gene TRBV7-8 combines with J gene TRBJ1-5; 7 bases match TRBD1. V shed 5 bases, J shed 2 bases, and the junction held 9 bases outside the gene matches. Germline V gene lookup returns CDR1 SGHVS and CDR2 FQNEAQ. The CDR3 spans 16 residues. The CDR3 sequence: CASSSTGAPRNQPQHF. The CDR3 bases are TGTGCCAGCAGCAGCACAGGGGCCCCCCGCAATCAGCCCCAGCATTTT.

The rearrangement links TRBV10-2 to TRBJ2-2; 8 bases line up with TRBD2. The length of the CDR3 is 15 residues. The J segment lost 6 bases and the V segment lost 7 bases, leaving 10 bases of the junction unmatched. CDR1 is WSHSY, CDR2 SAAADI, per germline. The CDR3 DNA follows: TGCGCCAGCAACCCTTCGGGAGGGCCCGCCGGGGAGCTGTTTTTT. Residues: CASNPSGGPAGELFF.

This clonotype was observed at least ten times. This chain uses TRBV30 with TRBJ1-1; 10 bases are a match to TRBD1. J lost 6 bases, V lost 5 bases, and 3 bases had no gene match. Germline CDR1 reads GTSNPN; CDR2 reads SVGIG (reference sequence). There are 12 residues in the CDR3. Here the CDR3 reads CAWGDRGAEAFF. The CDR3, as DNA: TGTGCCTGGGGGGACAGGGGCGCTGAAGCTTTCTTT.